This is a list of T cell receptor beta chains from one sample in a study of blood T cell repertoires in COVID-19. Profiled with immunoSEQ multiplex PCR; TCRdb holds only in-frame clones, not every one. The sample consists of approximately 300,000 clones, about nine tenths of them appearing once. The sequenced sample consisted of PBMCs or T cells enriched from blood (not recorded which). Source of these receptors: a woman aged 18-29 years who had recovered from COVID-19. Each CDR3 is given with its conserved first and last residue. D genes are given only for firm matches.

V gene | D gene | CDR3 protein
TRBV7-2 | TRBD1 | CASSPLAVVQGAYNSPLHF
TRBV6-5 | NA | CASSYSQGRGETQYF
TRBV19 | TRBD1 | CASSFDRVGEAFF
TRBV2 | NA | CASSESQGWVYGYTF
TRBV30 | NA | CAWGPDFLMNEQYF
TRBV29-1 | TRBD1 | CSVAYRGSEKLFF
TRBV4-1 | NA | CASSQVGSEKLFF
TRBV4-1 | TRBD2 | CASSQVELAGAYEQYF
TRBV29-1 | TRBD1 | CSVTQGAPNEKLFF
TRBV9 | TRBD1 | CASSGRGARNTIYF
TRBV11-2 | NA | CASSLGLPSYNEQFF
TRBV7-9 | NA | CASSPWAGENSPLHF
TRBV9 | TRBD1 | CASSARDRGLGTDTQYF
TRBV4-1 | NA | CASSQDQAQHSGNTIYF
TRBV18 | NA | CASSPSPQETQYF
TRBV28 | NA | CASSLDVPATSYSGANVLTF
TRBV5-1 | TRBD1 | CASSLDRGDYGYTF
TRBV5-8 | TRBD2 | CASSSGTSGGNNEQFF
TRBV15 | TRBD1 | CATSRDRTGGFGETQYF
TRBV3-1/TRBV3-2 | NA | CASSLGRIVVNEQFF
TRBV7-9 | TRBD1 | CASSSPISGQGAYEQYF
TRBV19 | TRBD1 | CASSSLTGGGGNQPQHF
TRBV7-8 | TRBD1 | CASSEDRLGTEAFF
TRBV5-4 | NA | CASSFWGERETQYF
TRBV7-8 | TRBD2 | CASSSKAGGGETQYF
TRBV25-1 | NA | CASSDGGGGSSPLHF
TRBV6-5 | TRBD1 | CASSPWTGGNTEAFF
TRBV19 | TRBD2 | CASGLAGVQDTQYF
TRBV9 | TRBD1 | CASSAGSGQGDYEQYF
TRBV5-5 | NA | CASIPTGDSISGANVLTF
TRBV5-1 | TRBD1 | CASSLAGGHQPQHF
TRBV28 | TRBD1 | CASSSGGQGYEQYF
TRBV19 | TRBD2 | CASSPSGSWADTQYF
TRBV10-3 | NA | CAIGGSDLRNEQFF
TRBV19 | TRBD1 | CASSGNRGETQYF
TRBV6-5 | NA | CASRLRGDNYGYTF
TRBV15 | NA | CATSRESPGYSNQPQHF
TRBV18 | TRBD1 | CASSQGQQYLNTEAFF
TRBV18 | TRBD1 | CASSPPGQGVGTDTQYF
TRBV5-1 | TRBD2 | CASSLALTSEQETQYF
TRBV5-1 | NA | CASSLEGRVNEQFF
TRBV23-1 | NA | CASSHPPQDHYGYTF
TRBV19 | TRBD1 | CASSLKDRGPYEQYF